This TCR beta chain was observed in a study of cytomegalovirus exposure and HLA in healthy donors. Study-level results: Analyzed later, association rates of TCRs varied across HLA loci, with DRB1 most and HLA-C fewest.

The PCR was carried out with 60 Vbeta primers and 13 Jbeta primers. This table comes from immunoSEQ multiplex PCR, and its TCRdb copy is limited to in-frame clones, with some not included. The repertoire holds 250,000 or so clones, with 80% to 95% as singletons. Turning to this clone: Its antigen remains unidentified.

The source material was PBMCs. The origin of this receptor is a girl aged 2-10 years in good health and CMV-seronegative.

The CDR3 loop is CASSRLTGITEAFF. The CDR3 DNA is TGTGCCAGCAGTAGGCTCACAGGGATCACTGAAGCTTTCTTT. The chain carries TRBV7-8 and TRBJ1-1; possible D gene TRBD1, 6 bases. Trimming cost V 6 bases and J 4 bases, with 15 bases left between them. Germline V gives CDR1 SGHVS, CDR2 FQNEAQ. This CDR3 comprises 14 residues.